This TCR beta chain was found in a study of cytomegalovirus exposure and HLA in healthy donors. General study findings and limits: Earlier analysis yielded a pattern in which most TCR beta V segments were productive about 87% or about 30% of the time. Rarity held for most TCR sequences, but there were some public TCRs that occurred in many donors.

PCR amplification relied on 60 Vbeta primers (plus 13 Jbeta primers). Clones were sequenced by immunoSEQ multiplex PCR, and TCRdb holds only the in-frame ones, with some missing. This sample has 150,000 to 180,000 clones, with 74% found just once. This clone was seen only once. Its antigen is unidentified. The sequence was collected from a man aged 25 to 45 in good health and CMV-seronegative. Sequences were obtained from PBMCs.

DNA of the CDR3: TGTGCCAGCAGTTTACGACAGGGGAGCTATGGCTACACCTTC. Amino acids: CASSLRQGSYGYTF. This chain uses TRBV28 with TRBJ1-2; 8 bases align to TRBD1. V gave up 2 bases and J gave up 4 bases; unmatched junction bases: 3. The CDR3 length is 14 residues. Looked up from germline, CDR1 is MDHEN and CDR2 is SYDVKM.